The 15 T cell receptor beta chains listed next were all sequenced from one sample in a study of response to subunit inactivated influenza vaccine. TCRdb re-called the RT-PCR reads through MiXCR, storing one row per CDR3 protein. The table lists 700,000 to 800,000 distinct CDR3 sequences, less than 20% of them singletons. Here the sequenced sample was PBMCs from blood, taken 5 days after vaccination. The receptor set was obtained from a man between 50 and 59 years old who received an inactivated influenza vaccine.

CDR3 in DNA: TGTGCCATCAGTGAGTCCGGACTAGCGGGAGGCCCGCGGGATACGCAGTATTTT. As protein: CAISESGLAGGPRDTQYF. The chain combines TRBV10-3 with TRBJ2-3; 14 bases align to TRBD2. The CDR3 spans 18 residues. CDR1 is ENHRY, CDR2 SYGVKD, per germline. The trim removed 0 bases at V and 6 bases at J, leaving 8 bases unmatched.

The genes are TRBV13 and TRBJ2-1; D unresolved. V gave up 5 bases and J gave up 0 bases, with 14 bases separating them. The CDR3 length is 16 residues. Germline V gene sequence: CDR1 PRHDT, CDR2 FYEKMQ (reference sequence). The CDR3 is CASSLQWLNSYNEQFF. The CDR3 bases are TGTGCCAGCAGCCTACAATGGCTCAACTCCTACAATGAGCAGTTCTTC. The variable domain in full, with the rest retrieved from reference TRBV13 and TRBJ2-1, is AAGVIQSPRHLIKEKRETATLKCYPIPRHDTVYWYQQGPGQDPQFLISFYEKMQSDKGSIPDRFSAQQFSDYHSELNMSSLELGDSALYFCASSLQWLNSYNEQFFGPGTRLTVL.

Only a few counts were recorded for this clonotype. Here the CDR3 DNA reads TGTGCCAGCAGTTCTCAAGCTTCACCCCTCCACTTT. It codes for CASSSQASPLHF. This chain links TRBV12-3 or TRBV12-4 with TRBJ1-6; no clear D gene. The CDR3 length is 12 residues. V was trimmed by 4 bases and J by 9 bases, leaving 7 bases between them.

This clonotype was seen a few times. This chain uses TRBV20-1 with TRBJ1-1, with 7 bases that match TRBD1. Unmatched junction bases numbered 10, after V lost 1 base and J lost 5 bases. Per the germline V gene, CDR1 is DFQATT and CDR2 is SNEGSKA (reference sequence). The CDR3 runs to 15 residues. CDR3 amino acids: CSARGSQGRGTEAFF. Written as DNA, the CDR3 is TGCAGTGCTAGAGGATCACAGGGGCGGGGTACTGAAGCTTTCTTT.

The rearrangement links TRBV20-1 to TRBJ2-7, with D possibly matching TRBD2 (6 bases). Germline assignment: CDR1 DFQATT and CDR2 SNEGSKA (reference sequence). This CDR3 comprises 13 residues. Trimming stripped 5 bases from V and 5 bases from J, with 16 bases between. The CDR3 nucleotides are TGCAGTGCTTTTAGCGGCTATGCGGACGAGCAGTACTTC. Translated, it gives CSAFSGYADEQYF.

This clonotype was seen only a few times. The chain couples TRBV5-1 to TRBJ2-6; D not resolved. Germline CDR1 is SGHRS and CDR2 is YFSETQ. The CDR3 length is 17 residues. V was trimmed by 1 base and J by 0 bases, leaving 11 bases between them. CDR3 residues: CASSLSSVGSGANVLTF. DNA for the CDR3: TGCGCCAGCAGCTTGAGTTCGGTTGGCTCTGGGGCCAACGTCCTGACTTTC.

This clonotype has a handful of counts. The J gene is TRBJ2-7, the V gene TRBV27; TRBD1 agrees at 9 bases. Germline CDR1 MNHEY, CDR2 SMNVEV (reference sequence). The CDR3 contains 15 residues. J was trimmed by 5 bases and V by 5 bases; bases with no gene match: 10. The CDR3 region has the DNA TGTGCCAGCAGTATATTGACAGGGGGTGCCCACGAGCAGTACTTC. Its protein is CASSILTGGAHEQYF.

This clonotype was observed a few times. The chain couples TRBV12-3 or TRBV12-4 to TRBJ2-7, with 12 bases lining up with TRBD2. V shed 0 bases, J shed 4 bases, and the junction held 10 bases outside the gene matches. This CDR3 is 18 amino acids long. The CDR3: CASSLAGTSGHEVYEQYF. The CDR3 DNA sequence: TGTGCCAGCAGTTTAGCCGGGACTAGCGGGCATGAAGTGTACGAGCAGTACTTC.

As DNA, the CDR3 is TGTGCCAGCAGTCCCCCTTTCGGGGAGCAGTACTTC. It codes for CASSPPFGEQYF. The genes are TRBV12-3 or TRBV12-4 and TRBJ2-7, with no clear D. This CDR3 contains 12 residues. Trimming took off 5 bases at V and 7 bases at J, with 12 bases between the two ends.

V is TRBV6-2 or TRBV6-3 and J is TRBJ2-3; TRBD2 might be the D (7 bases). Trimming cost V 5 bases and J 3 bases, with 33 bases left between them. Germline V gives CDR1 MNHEY, CDR2 SVGEGT. This CDR3 is 21 amino acids long. CDR3 sequence reads: CASSPPDRSWGGPRQTDTQYF. DNA of the CDR3: TGTGCCAGCAGTCCGCCTGACCGGTCTTGGGGGGGGCCTAGACAGACAGATACGCAGTATTTT.

This clonotype was picked up many times. The J gene is TRBJ2-6, the V gene TRBV11-1, with TRBD1 as a possible D gene (5 bases). CDR1 SGHAT and CDR2 FQDESV come from the germline V gene (reference sequence). Trimming took off 7 bases at V and 0 bases at J, with 19 bases between the two ends. CDR3 length: 18 residues. CDR3 DNA sequence: TGTGCCAGCACCCGTAGGCGTCAGGGAACCTCTGGGGCCAACGTCCTGACTTTC. Its protein is CASTRRRQGTSGANVLTF.

This clonotype was found many times. The chain carries TRBV12-3 or TRBV12-4 and TRBJ2-5; 7 bases align to TRBD2. CDR3 length equals 14 residues. J gave up 2 bases and V 3 bases, and 3 bases lay outside the gene matches. CDR3 in amino acids: CASSFGLVQETQYF. In nucleotides, the CDR3 is TGTGCCAGCAGTTTCGGACTAGTTCAAGAGACCCAGTACTTC.

This clonotype was seen a handful of times. The chain joins TRBV6-1 to TRBJ1-2, with D maybe TRBD1 (6 bases). V gave up 7 bases and J gave up 5 bases, with 14 bases separating them. Germline values: CDR1 MNHNS, CDR2 SASEGT. CDR3 size: 13 residues. In DNA form, the CDR3 reads TGTGCCAGCAAACAGGGCGGCTGGTATGGCTACACCTTC. This encodes CASKQGGWYGYTF.

This clonotype occurred many times. This sequence joins TRBV12-3 or TRBV12-4 and TRBJ2-3; maybe TRBD2 (6 bases). V was pared by 6 bases and J by 2 bases, with 18 bases between. The CDR3 consists of 16 residues. The CDR3 here is CASSGTGAGPTDTQYF. CDR3 in DNA: TGTGCCAGCAGCGGGACTGGGGCGGGCCCCACAGATACGCAGTATTTT.

This clonotype showed up just a few times. The J gene is TRBJ2-7, the V gene TRBV9; D is undetermined. The CDR3 loop spans 14 amino acids. Germline V gene lookup returns CDR1 SGDLS and CDR2 YYNGEE. Trimming removed 0 bases from V and 2 bases from J, with 9 bases in between. CDR3 nucleotides: TGTGCCAGCAGCGTAGTCCCGGAGACCTACGAGCAGTACTTC. It is translated as CASSVVPETYEQYF.